This T cell receptor beta chain was identified in a study of blood T cell repertoires in COVID-19. Looking at the study overall: Researchers got acute and convalescent COVID-19 samples from the United States, Italy and Spain. Sources were T cells, B-cell-depleted T cells, or PBMCs; the material itself was cDNA or gDNA.

Authors' analysis steps: Counts of nucleated cells, estimated from reference gene primer amplification, were obtained. Profiling relied on immunoSEQ multiplex PCR, and the TCRdb table lists in-frame clones only, not all of them. The V and J calls and clone size come from that table; D and trimming were worked out from the DNA. The sample shows over 250,000 clones, about 70% of them seen only once. Trimming stripped 9 bases from V and 6 bases from J, with 17 bases between. CDR3 length: 14 residues. The V gene's germline CDR1 is KGHDR and CDR2 SFDVKD. The chain links TRBV24-1 to TRBJ2-1; no clear D gene. This clonotype was sampled from a woman of 80 years or more with acute or convalescent COVID-19. The specimen was peripheral blood. The CDR3 region is CATSTGRLTNEQFF. The CDR3 DNA is TGTGCCACCTCAACGGGTAGGTTGACCAATGAGCAGTTCTTC.